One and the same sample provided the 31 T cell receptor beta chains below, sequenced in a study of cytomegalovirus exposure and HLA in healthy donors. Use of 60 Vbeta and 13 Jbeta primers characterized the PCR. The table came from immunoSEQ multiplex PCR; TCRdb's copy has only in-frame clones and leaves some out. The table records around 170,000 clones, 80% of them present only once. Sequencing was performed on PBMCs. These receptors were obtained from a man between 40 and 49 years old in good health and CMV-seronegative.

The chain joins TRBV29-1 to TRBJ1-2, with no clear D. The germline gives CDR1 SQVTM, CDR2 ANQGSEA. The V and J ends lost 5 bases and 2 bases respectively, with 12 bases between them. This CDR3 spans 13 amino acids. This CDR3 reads CSVQATVNYGYTF. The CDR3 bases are TGCAGCGTTCAGGCCACCGTCAACTATGGCTACACCTTC. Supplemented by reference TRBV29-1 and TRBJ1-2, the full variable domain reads SAVISQKPSRDICQRGTSLTIQCQVDSQVTMMFWYRQQPGQSLTLIATANQGSEATYESGFVIDKFPISRPNLTFSTLTVSNMSPEDSSIYLCSVQATVNYGYTFGSGTRLTVV.

The CDR3 loop reads CASISGTVYEQYF. The DNA for the CDR3 is TGTGCCAGCATTTCCGGGACAGTATACGAGCAGTACTTC. This rearrangement joins TRBV6-1 to TRBJ2-7; 7 bases are shared with TRBD1. The V segment lost 7 bases and the J segment 4 bases; nucleotides outside the gene matches: 7. This CDR3 spans 13 amino acids. Germline V CDR1 and CDR2: MNHNS, SASEGT.

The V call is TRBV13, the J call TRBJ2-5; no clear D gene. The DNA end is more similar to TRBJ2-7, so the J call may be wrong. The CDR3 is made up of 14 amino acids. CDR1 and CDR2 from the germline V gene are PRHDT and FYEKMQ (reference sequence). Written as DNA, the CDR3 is TGTGCCAGCAGCTTAGGTCAGGTCCGGTACGAGCAGTACTTC. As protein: CASSLGQVRYEQYF.

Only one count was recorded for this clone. In DNA form, the CDR3 reads TGCGCCAGCAGCCCCCGGGGTGGGGGGATGGCCACTGAAGCTTTCTTT. It codes for CASSPRGGGMATEAFF. The rearrangement uses TRBV10-2 and TRBJ1-1; D is possibly TRBD1 (5 bases). The CDR3 is made up of 16 amino acids. V lost 6 bases and J lost 4, with 21 bases in between. CDR1 and CDR2 (germline): WSHSY, SAAADI.

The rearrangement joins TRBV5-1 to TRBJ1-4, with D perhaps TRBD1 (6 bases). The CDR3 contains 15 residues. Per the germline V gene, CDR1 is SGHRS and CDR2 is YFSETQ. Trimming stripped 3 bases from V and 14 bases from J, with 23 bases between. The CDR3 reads CASSYGQSLLLWLFF. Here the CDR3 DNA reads TGCGCCAGCAGCTATGGACAGAGCCTACTTTTATGGCTGTTTTTT.

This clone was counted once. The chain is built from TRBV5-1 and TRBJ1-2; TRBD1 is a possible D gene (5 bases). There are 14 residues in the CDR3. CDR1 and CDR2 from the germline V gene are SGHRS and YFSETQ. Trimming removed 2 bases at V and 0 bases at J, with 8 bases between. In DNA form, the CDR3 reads TGCGCCAGCAGCTTCGACAGACCTAACTATGGCTACACCTTC. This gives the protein CASSFDRPNYGYTF.

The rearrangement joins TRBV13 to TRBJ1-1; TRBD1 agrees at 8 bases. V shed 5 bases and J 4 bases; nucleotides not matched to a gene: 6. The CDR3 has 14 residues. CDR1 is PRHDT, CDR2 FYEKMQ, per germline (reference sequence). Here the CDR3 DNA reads TGTGCCAGCAGCCCAGGGGGCATAGTCACTGAAGCTTTCTTT. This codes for CASSPGGIVTEAFF.

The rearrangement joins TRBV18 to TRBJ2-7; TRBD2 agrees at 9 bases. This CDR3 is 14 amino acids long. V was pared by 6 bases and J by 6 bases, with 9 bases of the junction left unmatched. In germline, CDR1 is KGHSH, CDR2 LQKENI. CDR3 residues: CASSMIAGVGEQYF. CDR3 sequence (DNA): TGTGCCAGCTCTATGATAGCGGGAGTTGGCGAGCAGTACTTC.

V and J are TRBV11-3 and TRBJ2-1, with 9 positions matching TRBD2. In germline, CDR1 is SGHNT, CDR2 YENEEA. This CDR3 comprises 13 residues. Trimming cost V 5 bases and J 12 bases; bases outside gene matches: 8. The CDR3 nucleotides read TGTGCCAGCAGCCTCCTTGGAGCGGGGGGGCAGTTCTTC. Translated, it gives CASSLLGAGGQFF.

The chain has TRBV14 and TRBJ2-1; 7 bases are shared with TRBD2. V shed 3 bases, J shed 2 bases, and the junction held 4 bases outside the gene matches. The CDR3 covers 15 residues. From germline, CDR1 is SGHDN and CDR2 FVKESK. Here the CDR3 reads CASSQTSPPYNEQFF. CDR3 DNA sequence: TGTGCCAGCAGCCAGACTAGCCCGCCCTACAATGAGCAGTTCTTC.

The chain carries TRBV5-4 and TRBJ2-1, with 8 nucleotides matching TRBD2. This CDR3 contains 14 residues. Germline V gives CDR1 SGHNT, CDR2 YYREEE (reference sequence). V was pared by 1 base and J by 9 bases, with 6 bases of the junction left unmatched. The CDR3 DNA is TGTGCCAGCAGCTTGCCTTCGGGGGGGAGTGAGCAGTTCTTC. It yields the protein CASSLPSGGSEQFF.

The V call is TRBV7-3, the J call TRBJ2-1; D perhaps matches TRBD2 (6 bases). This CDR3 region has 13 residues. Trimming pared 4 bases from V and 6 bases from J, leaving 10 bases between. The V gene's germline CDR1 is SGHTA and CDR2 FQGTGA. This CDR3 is CASSSPGGNEQFF. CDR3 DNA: TGTGCCAGCAGCTCTCCCGGGGGCAATGAGCAGTTCTTC. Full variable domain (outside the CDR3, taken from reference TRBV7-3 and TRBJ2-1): GAGVSQTPSNKVTEKGKYVELRCDPISGHTALYWYRQSLGQGPEFLIYFQGTGAADDSGLPNDRFFAVRPEGSVSTLKIQRTERGDSAVYLCASSSPGGNEQFFGPGTRLTVL.

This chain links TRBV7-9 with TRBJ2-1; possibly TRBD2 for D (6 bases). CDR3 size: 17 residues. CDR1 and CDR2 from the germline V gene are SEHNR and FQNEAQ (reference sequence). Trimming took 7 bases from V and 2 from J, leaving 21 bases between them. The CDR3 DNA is TGTGCCAGCACCTATAACCGCGGGACTCTCACCTACAATGAGCAGTTCTTC. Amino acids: CASTYNRGTLTYNEQFF.

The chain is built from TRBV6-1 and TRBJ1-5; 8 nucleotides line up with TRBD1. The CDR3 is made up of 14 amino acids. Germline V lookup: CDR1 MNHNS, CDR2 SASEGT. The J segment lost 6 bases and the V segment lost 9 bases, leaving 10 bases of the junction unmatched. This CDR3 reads CASSGQGSIQPQHF. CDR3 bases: TGTGCCAGTTCAGGACAGGGATCTATTCAGCCCCAGCATTTT.

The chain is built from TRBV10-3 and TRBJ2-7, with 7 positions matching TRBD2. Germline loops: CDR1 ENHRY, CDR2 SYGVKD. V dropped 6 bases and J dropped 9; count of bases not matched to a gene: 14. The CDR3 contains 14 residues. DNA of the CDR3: TGTGCCATCAGGGGAGATGGCGGGAGCCTCGGGCAGTACTTC. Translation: CAIRGDGGSLGQYF.

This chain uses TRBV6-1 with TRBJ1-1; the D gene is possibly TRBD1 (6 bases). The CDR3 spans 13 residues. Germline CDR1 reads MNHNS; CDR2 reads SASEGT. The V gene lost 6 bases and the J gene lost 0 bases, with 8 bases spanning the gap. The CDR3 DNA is TGTGCCAGCAGAGGACAGTTGAACACTGAAGCTTTCTTT. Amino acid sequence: CASRGQLNTEAFF.

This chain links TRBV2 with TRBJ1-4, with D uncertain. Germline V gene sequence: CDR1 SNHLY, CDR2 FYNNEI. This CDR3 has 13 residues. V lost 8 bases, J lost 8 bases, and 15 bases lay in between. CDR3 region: CASASVVVEKLFF. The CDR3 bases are TGTGCCAGCGCTTCGGTGGTGGTCGAAAAACTGTTTTTT.

The CDR3 coding sequence is TGTGCCAGCAGCGCCTACAGGGGGGACTATGGCTACACCTTC. Encoded protein: CASSAYRGDYGYTF. The V gene is TRBV11-2, the J gene TRBJ1-2; 8 bases align to TRBD1. Germline CDR1 SGHAT, CDR2 FQNNGV. The CDR3 totals 14 residues. The trim removed 5 bases at V and 3 bases at J, leaving 5 bases unmatched. Full variable domain (outside the CDR3, taken from reference TRBV11-2 and TRBJ1-2): EAGVAQSPRYKIIEKRQSVAFWCNPISGHATLYWYQQILGQGPKLLIQFQNNGVVDDSQLPKDRFSAERLKGVDSTLKIQPAKLEDSAVYLCASSAYRGDYGYTFGSGTRLTVV.

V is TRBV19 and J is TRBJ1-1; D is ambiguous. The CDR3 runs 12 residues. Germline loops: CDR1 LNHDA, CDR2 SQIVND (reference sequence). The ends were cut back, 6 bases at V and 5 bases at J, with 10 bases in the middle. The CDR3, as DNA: TGTGCCAGTAGCCTCTTTCCTACTGAAGCTTTCTTT. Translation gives CASSLFPTEAFF.

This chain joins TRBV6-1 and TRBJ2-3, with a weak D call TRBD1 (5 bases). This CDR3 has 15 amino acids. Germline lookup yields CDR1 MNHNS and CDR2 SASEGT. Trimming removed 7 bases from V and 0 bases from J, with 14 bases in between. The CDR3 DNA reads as TGTGCCAGCACTGAGATGGACACCAGCACAGATACGCAGTATTTT. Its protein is CASTEMDTSTDTQYF.

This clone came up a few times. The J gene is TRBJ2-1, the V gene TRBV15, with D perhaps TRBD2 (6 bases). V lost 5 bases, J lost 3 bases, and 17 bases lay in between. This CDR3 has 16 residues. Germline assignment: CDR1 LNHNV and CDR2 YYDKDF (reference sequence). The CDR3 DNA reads TGTGCCACCAGCGCCTCGCCGGGACTCAACTACAATGAGCAGTTCTTC. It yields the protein CATSASPGLNYNEQFF.

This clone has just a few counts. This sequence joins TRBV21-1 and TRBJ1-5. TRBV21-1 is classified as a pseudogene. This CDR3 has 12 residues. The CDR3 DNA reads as TGTGCCAGCAGCAAAGCGAGTCAGCCCCAGCATTTT. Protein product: CASSKASQPQHF.

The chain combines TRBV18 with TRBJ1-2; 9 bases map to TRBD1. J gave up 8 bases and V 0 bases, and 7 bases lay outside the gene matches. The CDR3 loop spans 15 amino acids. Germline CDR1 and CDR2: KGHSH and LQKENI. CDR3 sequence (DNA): TGTGCCAGCTCACCACCAGGGAACAGGGGGCAAGGCTACACCTTC. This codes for CASSPPGNRGQGYTF.

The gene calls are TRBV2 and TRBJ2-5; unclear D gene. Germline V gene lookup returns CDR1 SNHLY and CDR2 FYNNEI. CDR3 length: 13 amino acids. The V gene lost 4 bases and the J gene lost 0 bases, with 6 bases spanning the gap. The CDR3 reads CASSVYYQETQYF. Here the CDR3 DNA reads TGTGCCAGCAGTGTGTACTACCAAGAGACCCAGTACTTC.

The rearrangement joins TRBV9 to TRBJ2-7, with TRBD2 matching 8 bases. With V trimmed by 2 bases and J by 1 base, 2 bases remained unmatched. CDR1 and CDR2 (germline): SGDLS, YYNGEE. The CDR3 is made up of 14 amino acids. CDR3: CASSVTSESYEQYF. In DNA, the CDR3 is TGTGCCAGCAGCGTGACTAGCGAGTCCTACGAGCAGTACTTC.

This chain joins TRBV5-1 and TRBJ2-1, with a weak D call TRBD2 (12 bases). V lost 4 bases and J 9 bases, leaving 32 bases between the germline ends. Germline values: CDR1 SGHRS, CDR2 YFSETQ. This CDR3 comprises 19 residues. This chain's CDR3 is CASSRGQGAASGRASEQFF. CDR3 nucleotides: TGCGCCAGCAGCCGAGGACAGGGGGCTGCTAGCGGGAGGGCTAGTGAGCAGTTCTTC.

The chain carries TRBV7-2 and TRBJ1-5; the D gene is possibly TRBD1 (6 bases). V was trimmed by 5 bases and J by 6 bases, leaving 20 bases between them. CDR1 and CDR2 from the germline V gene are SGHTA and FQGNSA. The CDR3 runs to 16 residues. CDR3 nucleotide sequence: TGTGCCAGCAGCCCTGCGGCCGCGGGGGGCGGTCAGCCCCAGCATTTT. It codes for CASSPAAAGGGQPQHF.

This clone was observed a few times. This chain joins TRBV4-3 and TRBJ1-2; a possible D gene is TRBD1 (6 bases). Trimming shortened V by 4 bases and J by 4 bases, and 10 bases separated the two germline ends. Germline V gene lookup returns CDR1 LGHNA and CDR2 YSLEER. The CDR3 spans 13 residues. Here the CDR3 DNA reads TGCGCCAGCAGCCCTATAGGGGGCTATGGCTACACCTTC. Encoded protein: CASSPIGGYGYTF.

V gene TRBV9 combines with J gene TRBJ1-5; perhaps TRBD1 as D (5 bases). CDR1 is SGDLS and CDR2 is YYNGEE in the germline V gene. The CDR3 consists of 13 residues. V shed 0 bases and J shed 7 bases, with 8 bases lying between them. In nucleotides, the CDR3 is TGTGCCAGCAGCGTAGAGGGGATACAGCCCCAGCATTTT. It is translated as CASSVEGIQPQHF.

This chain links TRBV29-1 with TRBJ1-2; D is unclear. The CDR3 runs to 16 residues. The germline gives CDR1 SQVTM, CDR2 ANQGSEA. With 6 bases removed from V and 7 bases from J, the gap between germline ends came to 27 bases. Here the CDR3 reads CSVAPRPRPAGGGYTF. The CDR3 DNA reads TGCAGCGTGGCACCCCGCCCCCGGCCCGCCGGCGGTGGCTACACCTTC. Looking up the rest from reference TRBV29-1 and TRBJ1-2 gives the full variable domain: SAVISQKPSRDICQRGTSLTIQCQVDSQVTMMFWYRQQPGQSLTLIATANQGSEATYESGFVIDKFPISRPNLTFSTLTVSNMSPEDSSIYLCSVAPRPRPAGGGYTFGSGTRLTVV.

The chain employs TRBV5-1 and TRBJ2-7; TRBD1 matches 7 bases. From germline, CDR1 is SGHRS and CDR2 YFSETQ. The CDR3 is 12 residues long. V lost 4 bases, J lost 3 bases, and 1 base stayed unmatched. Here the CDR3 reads CASSGDSYEQYF. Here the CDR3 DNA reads TGCGCCAGCAGCGGGGACAGCTACGAGCAGTACTTC.